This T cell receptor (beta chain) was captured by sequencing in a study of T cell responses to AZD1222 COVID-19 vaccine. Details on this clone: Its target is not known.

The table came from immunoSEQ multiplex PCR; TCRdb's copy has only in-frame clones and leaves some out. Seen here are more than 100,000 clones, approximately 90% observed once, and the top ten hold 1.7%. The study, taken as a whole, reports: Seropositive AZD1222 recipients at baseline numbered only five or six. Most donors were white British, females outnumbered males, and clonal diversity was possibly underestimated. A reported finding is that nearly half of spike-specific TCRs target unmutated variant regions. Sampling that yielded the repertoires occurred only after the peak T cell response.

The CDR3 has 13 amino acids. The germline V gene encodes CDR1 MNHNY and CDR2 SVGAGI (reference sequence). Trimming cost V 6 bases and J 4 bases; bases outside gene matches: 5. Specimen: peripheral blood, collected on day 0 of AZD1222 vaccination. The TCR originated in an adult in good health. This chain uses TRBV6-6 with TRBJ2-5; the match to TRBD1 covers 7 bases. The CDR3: CASSEQGRETQYF. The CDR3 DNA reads TGTGCCAGCAGCGAACAGGGGAGAGAGACCCAGTACTTC.